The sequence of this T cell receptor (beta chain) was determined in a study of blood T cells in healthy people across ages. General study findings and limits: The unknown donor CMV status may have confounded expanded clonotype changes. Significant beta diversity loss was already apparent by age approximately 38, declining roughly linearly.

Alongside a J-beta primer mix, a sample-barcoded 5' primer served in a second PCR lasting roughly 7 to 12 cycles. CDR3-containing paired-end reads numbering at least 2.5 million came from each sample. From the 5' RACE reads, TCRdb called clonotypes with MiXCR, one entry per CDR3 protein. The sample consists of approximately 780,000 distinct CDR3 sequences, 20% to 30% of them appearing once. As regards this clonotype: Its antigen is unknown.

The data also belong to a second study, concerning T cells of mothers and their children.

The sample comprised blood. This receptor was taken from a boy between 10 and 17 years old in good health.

CDR3 DNA: TGCAGTGCTAGTGTCGGGGGGGCCTTCGAGCAGTACTTC. Translated: CSASVGGAFEQYF. The chain carries TRBV20-1 and TRBJ2-1; TRBD2 agrees at 8 bases. The J call may be mistaken, given a closer DNA end match to TRBJ2-7. The germline V gene has CDR1 DFQATT and CDR2 SNEGSKA (reference sequence). The CDR3 spans 13 residues.